This is a list of T cell receptor beta chains from one sample in a study of OX40 agonist ivuxolimab in advanced cancers. TCRdb's copy holds only in-frame clones and misses some; the assay was immunoSEQ multiplex PCR. This table holds fewer than 100,000 clones, 70% to 90% found once. The specimen was CD4+ or CD8+ T cells sorted from blood, collected in a trial of the OX40 agonist ivuxolimab. These receptors all come from an adult with an advanced solid tumor such as melanoma, head and neck, liver or kidney cancer. Both conserved end residues are part of each CDR3. The D gene is left open where the match is weak. Rows may omit the clone size; those that give it use once, few, many or a size class.

>TRBJ2-7|TRBD1|NA|TRBV27
TGTGCCAGCAGAAAGGTGGGACAGTCCTACGAGCAGTACTTC
CASRKVGQSYEQYF
>TRBJ1-1|TRBD1|NA|TRBV7-9
TGTGCCAGCAGCTTACCCGGGACAGGGGGGGCTGAAGCTTTCTTT
CASSLPGTGGAEAFF
>TRBJ2-2|NA|NA|TRBV7-3
TGTGCCTCGGCGGCAGACAATCCACCCGGGGAGCTGTTTTTT
CASAADNPPGELFF
>TRBJ2-3|NA|NA|TRBV6-1
TGTGCCAGCCGGCGAGACGTACAAAGCACAGATACGCAGTATTTT
CASRRDVQSTDTQYF
>TRBJ2-7|NA|NA|TRBV21-1
TGTGCCAGCAGCGCTCTGACAGGGGATCTCTACGAGCAGTACTTC
CASSALTGDLYEQYF
>TRBJ2-7|NA|once|TRBV28
TGTGCCAGCAGTGCATTACTCTACGAGCAGTACTTC
CASSALLYEQYF
>TRBJ2-3|TRBD2|NA|TRBV9
TGTGCCAGCAGCGTAGAAGCGGGAGGGCCTACAGATACGCAGTATTTT
CASSVEAGGPTDTQYF
>TRBJ2-7|NA|NA|TRBV15
TGTGCCACCAGCAGAGCGACTGGCCCGGGCATCTCCTACGAGCAGTACTTC
CATSRATGPGISYEQYF
>TRBJ2-3|NA|NA|TRBV2
TGTGCCAGCACGGGTGGTAGCACAGATACGCAGTATTTT
CASTGGSTDTQYF
>TRBJ2-3|NA|NA|TRBV18
TGTGCCAGCTCACCACAGTGGCTGGGGGAGTTGGATACGCAGTATTTT
CASSPQWLGELDTQYF
>TRBJ2-3|NA|NA|TRBV6-6
TGTGCCGGCTCCAGGATGAGGGGGGAACTGACGCAGTATTTT
CAGSRMRGELTQYF
>TRBJ2-3|NA|NA|TRBV18
TGTGCCAGCTCACCAAGGCTGGGAGATACGCAGTATTTT
CASSPRLGDTQYF
>TRBJ1-1|TRBD1|few|TRBV7-9
TGTGCCAGCAGCTCGTACGACAGGGGAGGCACTGAAGCTTTCTTT
CASSSYDRGGTEAFF
>TRBJ2-3|TRBD2|NA|TRBV29-1
TGCAGCCTTGGGGCTAGCGGGTACACAGATACGCAGTATTTT
CSLGASGYTDTQYF
>TRBJ2-7|NA|NA|TRBV5-4
TGTGCCAGCAGCCATCCTAGTTACGAGCAGTACTTC
CASSHPSYEQYF
>TRBJ2-7|TRBD1|NA|TRBV10-1
TGCGCCAGCTCCGCAGGGGACAGCATCTACGAGCAGTACTTC
CASSAGDSIYEQYF
>TRBJ2-1|TRBD2|NA|TRBV11-3
TGTGCCAGCAGCTTAGATGCGGGGACTAGCGGCTACAATGAGCAGTTCTTC
CASSLDAGTSGYNEQFF
>TRBJ2-2|NA|NA|TRBV7-7
TGTGCTGGGGGCGCAGGGCAAGGGACCGGGGAGCTGTTTTTT
CAGGAGQGTGELFF
>TRBJ2-1|NA|NA|TRBV4-2
TGTGCCAGCAGCCAGGGGGTAGAGGTGTCCTACAATGAGCAGTTCTTC
CASSQGVEVSYNEQFF
>TRBJ2-5|NA|NA|TRBV7-2
TGTGCCAGCAGCTTCTCCGGGACCGGCGGGGAGACCCAGTACTTC
CASSFSGTGGETQYF
>TRBJ2-2|NA|NA|TRBV7-4
TGTGCCAGCAGCTGGGGTCTGACCGGGGAGCTGTTTTTT
CASSWGLTGELFF
>TRBJ1-6|NA|NA|TRBV6-1
TGTGCCAGCAGCGAAGGGAGCACTTACAATTCACCCCTCCACTTT
CASSEGSTYNSPLHF
>TRBJ2-7|TRBD1|NA|TRBV19
TGTGCCAGTAGTCGCAGGACAGGGGGCCTGTACGAGCAGTACTTC
CASSRRTGGLYEQYF
>TRBJ2-2|TRBD2|NA|TRBV18
TGTGCCAGCTCACCACCGGGACTAGCGGCCGGCGGGGAGCTGTTTTTT
CASSPPGLAAGGELFF
>TRBJ2-1|NA|NA|TRBV2
TGTGCCAGCAGTGAAGGCCCAAGGGGCTACCTATCCTACAATGAGCAGTTCTTC
CASSEGPRGYLSYNEQFF